These T cell receptor beta chains were read from a single sample in a study of beta chain features in type 1 diabetes. The data were produced by immunoSEQ multiplex PCR, yet TCRdb's version contains in-frame clones alone and is incomplete. This sample yields about 110,000 clones, of which roughly 40% are seen a single time; about 0.063% belongs to the top ten. Sequencing was performed on stem cell memory CD4+ T cells from blood. These receptors were taken from a woman younger than 30 in good health. Both conserved end residues are part of each CDR3. The order of the fields is V gene, D gene, clone size, J gene, CDR3 DNA, CDR3 protein. The D gene is left open where the match is weak. The size entry is marked missing in some rows and otherwise reads once, few, many or a size class.

>TRBV15|NA|few|TRBJ2-2
TGTGCCACCAGCAGAGTCTCCGGGGAGCTGTTTTTT
CATSRVSGELFF
>TRBV19|TRBD1|NA|TRBJ2-7
TGTGCCAGTAGTATACCCTATGGGACAGCTAACTACGAGCAGTACTTC
CASSIPYGTANYEQYF
>TRBV7-9|NA|NA|TRBJ2-5
TGTGCCAGCAGCTTAGCGGGCAGGGAGACCCAGTACTTC
CASSLAGRETQYF
>TRBV7-9|TRBD1|few|TRBJ2-2
TGTGCCAGCAGCGCGCCGGGACAGGGCAACACCGGGGAGCTGTTTTTT
CASSAPGQGNTGELFF
>TRBV7-2|TRBD1|NA|TRBJ2-5
TGTGCCAGCAGACCCGGGACAGGCTGGGAGACCCAGTACTTC
CASRPGTGWETQYF
>TRBV28|TRBD1|NA|TRBJ1-2
TGTGCCAGCCGGACAGGGGGCGGTTACTATGGCTACACCTTC
CASRTGGGYYGYTF
>TRBV7-3|TRBD1|NA|TRBJ2-3
TGTGCCAGCAGCCAACAGGGGGCAGCAGATACGCAGTATTTT
CASSQQGAADTQYF
>TRBV29-1|TRBD2|NA|TRBJ2-5
TGCAGCGCAAGACTAGCGGGAGCCCCTTCAGGGGAGACCCAGTACTTC
CSARLAGAPSGETQYF
>TRBV4-2|NA|NA|TRBJ2-3
TGTGCCAGCAGCCAAGTAGTACAGGACACAGATACGCAGTATTTT
CASSQVVQDTDTQYF
>TRBV19|TRBD1|NA|TRBJ2-6
TGTGCCAGTAGTAAACTCCGGGACAGCCTGACTTTC
CASSKLRDSLTF
>TRBV19|NA|few|TRBJ1-1
TGTGCCAGTAGACCCGGACAGAGCACTGAAGCTTTCTTT
CASRPGQSTEAFF
>TRBV7-2|TRBD2|NA|TRBJ2-5
TGTGCCAGCAGCGCAGCGGGAGGTCAAGAGACCCAGTACTTC
CASSAAGGQETQYF
>TRBV29-1|TRBD1|NA|TRBJ1-1
TGCAGCGGTAGCGCCCAGGGGGGCACTGAAGCTTTCTTT
CSGSAQGGTEAFF
>TRBV30|TRBD2|NA|TRBJ2-1
TGTGCCTGGAGTGGCAGGGGTTTGGGACTAGCGGGAGTCGGGTATTTACGCGAGCAGTTCTTC
CAWSGRGLGLAGVGYLREQFF
>TRBV15|TRBD2|NA|TRBJ2-5
TGTGCCACCAGCATAGCGGGAAAAGAGACCCAGTACTTC
CATSIAGKETQYF